This paragraph reports one T cell receptor beta chain. Participants had their cohort set by participant-reported clinical history. No more than 2 weeks before study entry, exposed participants had met a case of COVID-19. The data were taken from a study of blood T cell repertoires in COVID-19. Whole-study context: There were acute and convalescent COVID-19 samples, and they came from the United States, Italy and Spain.

In the source study's methods: Quantification of nucleated cells was approximated via reference gene primer amplification. Measured with immunoSEQ multiplex PCR; TCRdb has only the in-frame clones, and not every one. V and J calls and clone size follow that table, whereas D and trimming were derived from the DNA. The sample yields about 300,000 clones, 85% seen once. The V and J ends lost 6 bases and 7 bases respectively, with 24 bases between them. The CDR3 has 16 residues. From germline, CDR1 is LNHDA and CDR2 SQIVND (reference sequence). Material for sequencing was PBMCs or T cells enriched from blood (not recorded which). The sequence was collected from a woman under 40 who had been exposed to COVID-19. The chain has TRBV19 and TRBJ1-2, with a possible D match to TRBD1 (6 bases). The DNA for the CDR3 is TGTGCCAGTAGCCAAGGGGATATACAGGGACGCGGTGGCTACACCTTC. Translating it yields CASSQGDIQGRGGYTF.